Listed here is a single T cell receptor beta chain. The sample holds many counts of this clonotype. No antigen is known for it. The record has no base qualities; no much larger clone is one base away. The library was produced with multiplex PCR. TCRdb names Illumina HiSeq 4000 as the instrument used. CDR3 regions were amplified by Arm-PCR with iRepertoire HTBI primers to construct TCR beta libraries. Before sequencing, the PCR products underwent gel purification. In the authors' own workflow: Gene usage analysis of CDR3 amino acid clonotypes used the roughly 60 TRBV and approximately 13 TRBJ segments found across samples. Filtered high-quality paired reads were merged into contigs using COPE and FqMerger. Contigs were aligned with BLAST to IMGT TRBV, TRBD and TRBJ reference genes, and CDR3 was defined per IMGT. Any clonotype with a frequency above 0.1% was classified as a highly expanded clone. Repertoire diversity was measured by Shannon entropy, and V-J evenness by the Gini coefficient. Public clonotypes were defined as clonotypes shared by more than one individual. TCRdb reworked the public reads: Q25 trimming with fastp, MiXCR clone assembly, productive beta chains retained. Rows are unified per CDR3 protein, each entry keeping the most common DNA and genes. It is TCRdb's table, rather than the study itself, that gives the V and J calls and clone size. For this sample the table gives roughly 500,000 distinct CDR3 sequences, of which 12% were detected only once. Approximately 9% of the sample is taken by the ten largest.

This sample was included in a study of regulatory T cells in long-lasting Graves disease (dated by TCRdb to the early 2020s). Background on the whole study: Newly diagnosed Graves' disease patients had taken antithyroid drugs for less than 3 months. Patients with persistent Graves' disease were compared with patients with newly diagnosed Graves' disease using TCR sequencing and RNA sequencing of peripheral blood. The study was registered as a clinical trial and conducted in China. A total of around 35 samples were covered by TCR sequencing, comprising some 13 persistent and about 20 newly diagnosed Graves' disease patients.

The investigation overall reported the following: Because the primary lesion, thyroid tissue, could not be accessed, the study looked at peripheral blood alone. Patients with persistent disease shared more public clonotypes (roughly 2,900) than newly diagnosed patients did (around 980). Sequencing and analysis were restricted to the TCR beta chain. Preferential use of TRBV28, TRBJ1-2 and TRBJ2-5 was observed in persistent disease, whereas TRBV20-1 and TRBJ2-1 were favored in newly diagnosed disease. Persistent Graves' disease patients showed lower TCR Shannon entropy and fewer highly expanded clones than newly diagnosed patients, suggesting clonal expansion. The authors acknowledged the small sample size as a limitation that may reduce accuracy.

The sample's time point, from its label and the paper: newly diagnosed GD, antithyroid drugs for less than 3 months. For both TCR sequencing and RNA sequencing, RNA was extracted from PBMCs using TRIzol. The diagnosis of Graves' disease was made according to American Thyroid Association guidelines. The patients came from an endocrinology department in Xi'an, China. From each patient, around 9 milliliters of peripheral blood was collected into an EDTA anticoagulant tube. Ficoll Paque Plus density gradient separation was used to isolate PBMCs, and no additional T cell sorting was done. An Agilent 2100 Bioanalyzer and agarose gel were used to assess RNA quality, and a NanoDrop 2000 was used to measure RNA concentration. V is reduced by 6 bases and J by 1 base, leaving a spacing of 26 bases between them. Including the terminal cysteine and phenylalanine, the CDR3 comprises 19 residues. CDR3 DNA only is kept here, 57 bases in frame from base 1. The CDR1 and CDR2 encoded by the germline V gene are KGHDR and SFDVKD.

The sample was also linked to a second study, of T cells in Graves' hyperthyroidism and ophthalmopathy. The second study's authors report: A patient counted as having stable Graves' hyperthyroidism if no progression to ophthalmopathy occurred over 18 months of follow-up. Hyperthyroidism patients were aged 18 to 65 years and newly diagnosed, with disease duration of less than 2 months. Patients with uncontrolled infections, other autoimmune diseases, pregnancy or lactation were excluded. Diagnoses relied on clinical symptoms, serum thyroxine and TRAb, thyroid ultrasound and orbital computed tomography. For the first round of RT-PCR on the TCR CDR3, the HTBI primer set was used together with the Qiagen OneStep RT-PCR kit. Most expanded thyroid clonotypes (frequency above 0.001) were also detected in blood, a finding suggesting that blood repertoires may reflect thyroid immune responses. In cross-validation, a model built on a 13 V-J signature told ophthalmopathy apart from stable hyperthyroidism with roughly 87% sensitivity and roughly 81% specificity, and in testing the same model reached 80%/75%. In validation, progression to ophthalmopathy was predicted by the model with roughly 69% sensitivity and about 72% specificity, a median of approximately 6.5 months before onset. TCR V-J signatures able to tell the groups apart were searched for in a discovery cohort of 100 or so patients, of whom fewer than 45 had Graves' ophthalmopathy and 57 had stable Graves' hyperthyroidism. Prospective prediction of ophthalmopathy was tested in an independent validation cohort consisting of 18 hyperthyroidism patients and approximately 16 patients who later progressed to ophthalmopathy. The approximately 98 discovery patients were randomly divided into training and test sets at a 7:3 ratio. The study also compared thyroid tissue and blood T-cell repertoires from five or six Graves' hyperthyroidism patients. Following sampling, methimazole starting at 30 mg daily was given to hyperthyroidism patients, and high-dose intravenous methylprednisolone was given to ophthalmopathy patients. Libraries were constructed in a second round of multiplex PCR, after which size selection and purification were performed. Sequencing of the libraries was done on an Illumina HiSeq2000 using paired-end 100 bp reads. SOAPnuke was used to process the raw data, with reads discarded if the reads contained adapters or uncalled bases, had a mean Phred below 15, or lacked an exact constant-primer or identifier match. High-quality paired reads were merged using COPE v1.2.5, and each unique nucleotide sequence was defined as a clonotype. MiTCR v1.1 was used to align clonotypes to the IMGT TRBV, TRBD and TRBJ reference segments. The analysis included only V-J combinations with a frequency above 0.0001, which together covered around 99% of the repertoires. The TCS score was defined as the ratio of F50 (clonal expansion) to E x V (chaos), calculated using BLOSUM62-based TCRdist between CDR3 peptides within each V-J. Welch's t-statistics and random forest reduced some 510 V-J features to roughly 13, which were used in a naive Bayes classifier (R e1071). Sample size was not statistically predetermined, and blinding of investigators to group allocation was not performed. The paper describes TCR Vbeta CDR3 sequencing of 130 to 150 peripheral blood samples, made up of roughly 45 ophthalmopathy patients, approximately 73 hyperthyroidism patients and roughly 17 progressor patients.

The chain is made from TRBV24-1 and TRBJ2-5, with a tentative D gene TRBD1 over 6 matching bases. The receptor comes from a woman aged 25 to 45 with Graves disease. Donor details come from another sample of the same person, matched by shared clones. Specimen: peripheral blood mononuclear cells (PBMCs), collected at new diagnosis, from a patient treated with antithyroid drugs. The DNA is TGTGCCACCAGTAAGTCTCCCACAGGGACACTATTTATCCAAGAGACCCAGTACTTC. Its protein is CATSKSPTGTLFIQETQYF.